The T cell receptor beta chain under discussion was sequenced for a study of OX40 agonist ivuxolimab in advanced cancers. For the study at large: The dose-escalation cohort had hepatocellular carcinoma, melanoma, renal cell or head and neck cancer. Participants, 75% to 90% male, averaged about 59 years of age, ranging from about 23 to 90. Earlier anti-PD-1, anti-PD-L1 or anti-CTLA-4 therapy was permitted; 30% to 45% had received some. Study-level points and caveats: Relative to CD4+ cells, CD8+ T cells on average had more expanded clones.

The CDR3 consists of 13 residues. Deletions cut 5 bases from V and 2 bases from J, with 10 bases between. Germline CDR1 MDHEN, CDR2 SYDVKM. About this clone: Its matching antigen is unknown.

TCRdb keeps only in-frame clones here, not all; method: immunoSEQ multiplex PCR. The sample includes roughly 98,000 clones, about 80% of them seen just once. The chain has TRBV28 and TRBJ2-7; a weak D match, TRBD1 (7 bases). The TCR was taken from an adult with an advanced solid tumor such as melanoma, head and neck, liver or kidney cancer. Source: CD4+ or CD8+ T cells sorted from blood, taken in a trial of the OX40 agonist ivuxolimab. The CDR3 DNA sequence: TGTGCCAGCAGTGGCGGGACAGCCTACGAGCAGTACTTC. Translated, it gives CASSGGTAYEQYF.